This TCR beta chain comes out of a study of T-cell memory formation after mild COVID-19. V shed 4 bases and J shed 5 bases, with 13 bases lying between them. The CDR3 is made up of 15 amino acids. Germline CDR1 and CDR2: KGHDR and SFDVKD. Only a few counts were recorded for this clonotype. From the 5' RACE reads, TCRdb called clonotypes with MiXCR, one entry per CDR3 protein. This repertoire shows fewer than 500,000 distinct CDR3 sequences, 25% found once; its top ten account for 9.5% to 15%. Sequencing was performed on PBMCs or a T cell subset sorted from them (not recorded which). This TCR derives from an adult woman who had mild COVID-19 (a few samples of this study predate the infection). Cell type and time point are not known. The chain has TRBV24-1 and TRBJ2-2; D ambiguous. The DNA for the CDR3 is TGTGCCACCAGTGACGGTTGGGCGCGGACCGGGGAGCTGTTTTTT. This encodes CATSDGWARTGELFF.